This is a list of T cell receptor beta chains from one sample in a study of cytomegalovirus exposure and HLA in healthy donors. Profiling relied on immunoSEQ multiplex PCR, and the TCRdb table lists in-frame clones only, not all of them. The sample shows 100,000 to 150,000 clones, roughly 78% of them seen only once. The specimen sequenced was PBMCs. The receptors stem from a man younger than 45 in good health and CMV-seronegative. Both conserved end residues are part of each CDR3. The D gene is left open where the match is weak. A clone size is listed for some rows: how often the clone was seen (once, few, many), or a class if it is expanded.

clone size | D gene | J gene | V gene | CDR3 protein | CDR3 DNA
NA | NA | TRBJ2-5 | TRBV7-3 | CASSLTGEETQYF | TGTGCCAGCAGCTTAACGGGAGAAGAGACCCAGTACTTC
NA | NA | TRBJ1-1 | TRBV6-5 | CASRLPGGMHTEAFF | TGTGCCAGCAGGCTACCCGGGGGAATGCACACTGAAGCTTTCTTT
NA | TRBD1 | TRBJ1-4 | TRBV4-3 | CASSQGVTGWDEKLFF | TGCGCCAGCAGCCAAGGTGTGACAGGGTGGGATGAAAAACTGTTTTTT
NA | NA | TRBJ2-7 | TRBV5-4 | CASSLYSGPSEQYF | TGTGCCAGCAGCTTGTACTCAGGGCCATCCGAGCAGTACTTC
NA | TRBD2 | TRBJ2-1 | TRBV27 | CASRDIAGVGNEQFF | TGTGCCAGCAGGGATATAGCGGGAGTTGGCAATGAGCAGTTCTTC
NA | TRBD1 | TRBJ1-2 | TRBV6-5 | CASTPGQGGYGYTF | TGTGCCAGCACCCCGGGACAGGGGGGCTATGGCTACACCTTC
NA | NA | TRBJ2-3 | TRBV10-3 | CAISYEGTDTQYF | TGTGCCATCAGTTATGAGGGCACAGATACGCAGTATTTT
NA | TRBD1 | TRBJ2-3 | TRBV5-6 | CASSRDRGRVTDTQYF | TGTGCCAGCAGCCGGGACAGGGGGCGAGTTACAGATACGCAGTATTTT
NA | NA | TRBJ2-6 | TRBV27 | CASSFDRAGANVLTF | TGTGCCAGCAGTTTCGACAGAGCCGGGGCCAACGTCCTGACTTTC
NA | TRBD2 | TRBJ2-3 | TRBV15 | CATSRGEGRVTDTQYF | TGTGCCACCAGCAGAGGGGAGGGGCGCGTCACAGATACGCAGTATTTT
NA | TRBD2 | TRBJ2-7 | TRBV19 | CASTIKSGRIYEQYF | TGTGCCAGTACCATAAAAAGCGGGAGAATCTACGAGCAGTACTTC
once | TRBD1 | TRBJ2-7 | TRBV28 | CASRGQGADYEQYF | TGTGCCAGCAGGGGACAGGGGGCTGACTACGAGCAGTACTTC
NA | TRBD2 | TRBJ2-2 | TRBV7-9 | CASSRTSSDEGELFF | TGTGCCAGCTCCAGGACTAGTTCGGATGAAGGGGAGCTGTTTTTT
NA | NA | TRBJ2-3 | TRBV7-9 | CASSPRGDTQYF | TGTGCCAGCAGCCCCCGCGGAGATACGCAGTATTTT
NA | TRBD1 | TRBJ2-3 | TRBV4-3 | CASSQAGTAFTDTQYF | TGCGCCAGCAGCCAGGCCGGGACAGCATTCACAGATACGCAGTATTTT
once | TRBD1 | TRBJ1-2 | TRBV28 | CASSLTPGTGDGYTF | TGTGCCAGCAGTCTCACTCCCGGGACAGGGGATGGCTACACCTTC
NA | TRBD2 | TRBJ2-7 | TRBV18 | CASSPSGSWTYEQYF | TGTGCCAGCTCGCCCAGCGGGAGTTGGACCTACGAGCAGTACTTC
NA | NA | TRBJ2-2 | TRBV19 | CASSMRYTGELFF | TGTGCCAGTAGTATGCGATATACCGGGGAGCTGTTTTTT
NA | TRBD1 | TRBJ1-2 | TRBV7-2 | CASSRQGGYGYTF | TGTGCCAGCAGTAGACAGGGGGGCTATGGCTACACCTTC
NA | TRBD2 | TRBJ2-3 | TRBV30 | CASRLGLADTDTQYF | TGTGCCTCCCGTCTCGGACTAGCGGACACAGATACGCAGTATTTT
NA | TRBD2 | TRBJ2-1 | TRBV6-5 | CASSSRTSGDNEQFF | TGTGCCAGCAGTTCGCGGACTAGCGGAGACAATGAGCAGTTCTTC
NA | NA | TRBJ2-7 | TRBV5-1 | CASSLTGDYEQYF | TGCGCCAGCAGCTTGACAGGCGACTACGAGCAGTACTTC
NA | NA | TRBJ1-1 | TRBV6-1 | CASSLTPNTEAFF | TGTGCCAGCAGCTTAACACCGAACACTGAAGCTTTCTTT
NA | NA | TRBJ2-5 | TRBV7-2 | CASSLAHGTWETQYF | TGTGCCAGCAGCTTAGCTCATGGCACCTGGGAGACCCAGTACTTC
NA | NA | TRBJ2-5 | TRBV29-1 | CSVVGGRSFQETQYF | TGCAGCGTTGTGGGGGGACGGTCCTTCCAAGAGACCCAGTACTTC
NA | TRBD2 | TRBJ2-3 | TRBV5-1 | CASSFPKFLAGGADTQYF | TGCGCCAGCAGCTTCCCAAAATTTCTAGCGGGAGGAGCAGATACGCAGTATTTT
NA | TRBD1 | TRBJ2-5 | TRBV19 | CASSIDRGETQYF | TGTGCCAGTAGTATCGACAGGGGAGAGACCCAGTACTTC
NA | NA | TRBJ1-1 | TRBV28 | CASSFGGAWEEAFF | TGTGCCAGCAGTTTTGGGGGGGCGTGGGAGGAAGCTTTCTTT
NA | TRBD1 | TRBJ2-5 | TRBV4-2 | CASSNWGQPGETQYF | TGTGCCAGCAGCAACTGGGGACAGCCCGGGGAGACCCAGTACTTC
NA | TRBD1 | TRBJ2-2 | TRBV5-1 | CASSRLQGEFLSNTGELFF | TGCGCCAGCAGCCGCCTCCAGGGGGAGTTCCTTTCGAACACCGGGGAGCTGTTTTTT
NA | NA | TRBJ1-1 | TRBV6-5 | CASSSGRGWNTEAFF | TGTGCCAGCTCGTCTGGGAGGGGCTGGAACACTGAAGCTTTCTTT
NA | TRBD1 | TRBJ2-7 | TRBV5-1 | CASKTGGEQYF | TGCGCCAGTAAGACAGGGGGAGAGCAGTACTTC
NA | NA | TRBJ2-7 | TRBV5-1 | CASSLGPGTYEQYF | TGCGCCAGCAGCTTGGGGCCAGGCACCTACGAGCAGTACTTC
NA | NA | TRBJ1-1 | TRBV30 | CAWSVPAEAFF | TGTGCCTGGAGTGTGCCAGCTGAAGCTTTCTTT
NA | TRBD1 | TRBJ2-5 | TRBV27 | CASKTGTGEILPQYF | TGTGCCAGCAAGACCGGGACAGGGGAAATACTGCCCCAGTACTTC
NA | TRBD2 | TRBJ2-7 | TRBV2 | CASLLAGDYEQYF | TGTGCCAGCTTATTAGCGGGGGACTACGAGCAGTACTTC
NA | TRBD2 | TRBJ2-7 | TRBV4-2 | CASSQARGGSYEQYF | TGTGCCAGCAGCCAAGCCCGGGGGGGCTCGTACGAGCAGTACTTC
NA | NA | TRBJ1-4 | TRBV6-5 | CASSSQGRYNEKLFF | TGTGCCAGCAGTTCACAGGGACGGTATAATGAAAAACTGTTTTTT
NA | TRBD1 | TRBJ1-2 | TRBV7-9 | CATQPTGENYGYTF | TGTGCCACCCAACCGACAGGGGAGAACTATGGCTACACCTTC
NA | NA | TRBJ2-1 | TRBV28 | CASSWARSYNEQFF | TGTGCCAGCAGTTGGGCCAGATCCTACAATGAGCAGTTCTTC